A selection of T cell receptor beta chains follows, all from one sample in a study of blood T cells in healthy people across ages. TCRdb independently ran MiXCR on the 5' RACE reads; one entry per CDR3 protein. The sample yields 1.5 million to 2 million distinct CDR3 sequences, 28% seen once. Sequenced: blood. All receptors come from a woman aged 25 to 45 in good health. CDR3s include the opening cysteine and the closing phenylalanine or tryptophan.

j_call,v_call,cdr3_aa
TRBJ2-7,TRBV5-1,CASSFGVFWGGSYEQYF
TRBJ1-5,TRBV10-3,CAISQPGDQPQHF
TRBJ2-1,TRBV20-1,CSAVSGALTYNEQFF
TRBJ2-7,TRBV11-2,CASSSWRERASSYEQYF
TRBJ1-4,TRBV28,CASSNFQGREKLFF
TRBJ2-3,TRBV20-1,CSKTPGQGADTQYF
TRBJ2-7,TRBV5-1,CASSPRWSGGYYEQYF
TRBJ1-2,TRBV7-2,CASSSIRRTVVTYGIGYTF
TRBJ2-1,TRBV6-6,CASLTTSGGANEQFF
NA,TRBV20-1,CSARDLTGVETQYF
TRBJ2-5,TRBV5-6,CASSPKVGGIQETQYF
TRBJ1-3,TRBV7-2,CASSANWGAGNTIYF
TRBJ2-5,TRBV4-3,CASSATSGPQETQYF
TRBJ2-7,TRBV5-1,CASSLRDGPPREQYF
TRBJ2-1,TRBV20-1,CSATIRDEQFF
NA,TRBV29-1,CSVELGSETQYF
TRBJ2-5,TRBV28,CASSLGGGFTPTTQYF
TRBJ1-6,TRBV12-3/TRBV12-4,CASSYGIAYNSPLHF
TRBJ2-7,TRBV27,CASGAGQGGSYEQYF
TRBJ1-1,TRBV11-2,CASSFLLGSEAFF
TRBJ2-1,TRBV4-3,CASSKGGRQQFF
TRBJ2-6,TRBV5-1,CASSLLGISGANVLTF
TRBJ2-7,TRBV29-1,CSVENNEQYF
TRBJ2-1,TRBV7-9,CASSPGTKVNEQFF
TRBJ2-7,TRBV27,CASSFRGTLYEQYF
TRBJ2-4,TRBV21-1,CASSSRGRDTLNIQYF
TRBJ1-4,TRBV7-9,CASSGEWVATNEKLFF
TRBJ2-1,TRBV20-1,CSASFSAGQFF